The next 12 T cell receptor beta chains were all read from a single sample in a study of blood T cells in healthy people across ages. A J-beta primer mix and a sample-barcoded 5' primer were used in a second PCR of roughly 6 to 11 cycles. TCRdb redid the calling of the 5' RACE reads with MiXCR, one entry per CDR3 protein. The table records 800,000 to 1,000,000 distinct CDR3 sequences, about 48% of them present only once. The sequenced material came from blood. The origin of the receptors is a man aged 25-45 years in good health.

For the CDR3, the DNA is TGCGCCAGCAGTGATGCGGGGGACACAGATACGCAGTATTTT. This translates into CASSDAGDTDTQYF. The chain employs TRBV10-1 and TRBJ2-3; 7 bases match TRBD2. Germline loops: CDR1 WNHNN, CDR2 SYGVQD (reference sequence). With V trimmed by 3 bases and J by 2 bases, 2 bases remained unmatched. This CDR3 region has 14 residues.

This clonotype was detected a few times. The V and J genes are TRBV27 and TRBJ2-7; the D gene is possibly TRBD1 (6 bases). The germline gives CDR1 MNHEY, CDR2 SMNVEV (reference sequence). The CDR3 extends over 14 amino acids. The V end lost 5 bases, the J end lost 2 bases, and 13 bases lay between the germline ends. CDR3 in DNA: TGTGCCAGCAGTCACAGGGAAGCCCCCTACGAGCAGTACTTC. It codes for CASSHREAPYEQYF.

Concerning this clonotype itself: Relative to the germline gene, one junction end is altered; a read error may explain this. This sequence joins TRBV3-1 and TRBJ2-1, with 7 bases that match TRBD2. CDR1 is LGHDT and CDR2 is YNNKEL in the germline V gene (reference sequence). The length of the CDR3 is 13 residues. In nucleotides, the CDR3 is TGTGCCGGCAGCCAAGCGTCCAGCGGGGCACAGTTCTTC. Its protein product is CAGSQASSGAQFF.

This chain joins TRBV4-1 and TRBJ1-1, with D perhaps TRBD1 (5 bases). The CDR3 has 14 amino acids. From germline, CDR1 is MGHRA and CDR2 YSYEKL. Between the trimmed V and J ends, which lost 6 bases and 3 bases, there was a span of 14 bases. CDR3 loop: CASRLPGFDTEAFF. The CDR3 bases are TGCGCCAGCAGACTACCAGGGTTCGACACTGAAGCTTTCTTT.

This sequence joins TRBV28 and TRBJ1-6; no firm D call. The CDR3 totals 14 residues. From germline, CDR1 is MDHEN and CDR2 SYDVKM. V shed 3 bases and J shed 7 bases, with 10 bases lying between them. The CDR3, as DNA: TGTGCCAGCAGTTTTTATAGGGAGAATTCACCCCTCCACTTT. Protein: CASSFYRENSPLHF.

The CDR3 reads CASSERSTSYEQYF. The CDR3 DNA reads as TGTGCCAGCAGTGAAAGGTCTACCTCCTACGAGCAGTACTTC. The chain carries TRBV2 and TRBJ2-7; D is uncertain. There are 14 residues in the CDR3. In germline, CDR1 is SNHLY, CDR2 FYNNEI. Trimming took off 2 bases at V and 0 bases at J, with 8 bases between the two ends.

The gene calls are TRBV7-2 and TRBJ2-5, with TRBD1 matching over 9 bases. With V trimmed by 5 bases and J by 5 bases, 9 bases remained unmatched. This CDR3 is built from 15 residues. Germline loops: CDR1 SGHTA, CDR2 FQGNSA. The CDR3 region has the DNA TGTGCCAGCAGCCTTAGACAGGGGGTGCGGGAGACCCAGTACTTC. Translation: CASSLRQGVRETQYF.

This rearrangement joins TRBV30 to TRBJ1-1; D is undetermined. This CDR3 contains 12 residues. Trimming took 0 bases from V and 4 from J, leaving 6 bases between them. The germline gives CDR1 GTSNPN, CDR2 SVGIG (reference sequence). CDR3 coding DNA: TGTGCCTGGAGTGTACGAGGCACTGAAGCTTTCTTT. This translates into CAWSVRGTEAFF.

V is TRBV28 and J is TRBJ1-1, with 8 positions matching TRBD1. Germline CDR1 and CDR2: MDHEN and SYDVKM. The CDR3 runs to 13 residues. The V segment lost 3 bases and the J segment 11 bases; nucleotides outside the gene matches: 8. The CDR3 nucleotides read TGTGCCAGCAGTTTCCAAAGGACAGGGTGGGCTTTCTTT. Protein sequence: CASSFQRTGWAFF.

This clonotype has a handful of counts. DNA of the CDR3: TGCAGTGCTAGCACCGCTACTAGTTTCGGGCAAGAGACCCAGTACTTC. This codes for CSASTATSFGQETQYF. The chain combines TRBV20-1 with TRBJ2-5; a weak D match, TRBD2 (5 bases). Germline values: CDR1 DFQATT, CDR2 SNEGSKA (reference sequence). The CDR3 covers 16 residues. V lost 3 bases to trimming and J lost 2 bases, with 19 bases between them.

J is TRBJ1-4 and V is TRBV15; 7 bases are shared with TRBD1. Per germline, CDR1 LNHNV and CDR2 YYDKDF (reference sequence). J lost 2 bases, V lost 6 bases, and 9 bases had no gene match. This CDR3 is 16 amino acids long. The CDR3 sequence: CATSKAPRGTNEKLFF. CDR3 nucleotide sequence: TGTGCCACCAGTAAGGCCCCCAGGGGGACTAATGAAAAACTGTTTTTT.

The rearrangement uses TRBV27 and TRBJ1-5; D is possibly TRBD1 (5 bases). The CDR3 contains 14 residues. CDR1 is MNHEY, CDR2 SMNVEV, per germline (reference sequence). V lost 3 bases, J lost 7 bases, and 13 bases lay in between. The CDR3 region has the DNA TGTGCCAGCAGTTTGTCAGGGAGAGGGCAGCCCCAGCATTTT. Protein: CASSLSGRGQPQHF.